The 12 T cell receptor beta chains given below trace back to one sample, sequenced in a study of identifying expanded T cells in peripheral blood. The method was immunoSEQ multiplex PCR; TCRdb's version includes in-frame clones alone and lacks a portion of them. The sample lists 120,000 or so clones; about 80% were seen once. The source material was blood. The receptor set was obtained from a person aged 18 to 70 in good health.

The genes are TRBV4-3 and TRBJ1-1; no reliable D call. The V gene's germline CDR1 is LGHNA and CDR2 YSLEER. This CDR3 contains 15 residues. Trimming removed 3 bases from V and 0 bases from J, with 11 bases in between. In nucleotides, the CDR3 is TGCGCCAGCAGCCAGTCGGTTGGGGTGAACACTGAAGCTTTCTTT. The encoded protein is CASSQSVGVNTEAFF.

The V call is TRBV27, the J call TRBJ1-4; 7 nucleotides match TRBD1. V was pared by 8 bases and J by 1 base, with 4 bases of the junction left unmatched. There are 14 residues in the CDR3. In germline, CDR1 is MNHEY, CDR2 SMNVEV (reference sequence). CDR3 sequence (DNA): TGTGCCAGCGCGAGGGACAGAACTAATGAAAAACTGTTTTTT. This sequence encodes CASARDRTNEKLFF.

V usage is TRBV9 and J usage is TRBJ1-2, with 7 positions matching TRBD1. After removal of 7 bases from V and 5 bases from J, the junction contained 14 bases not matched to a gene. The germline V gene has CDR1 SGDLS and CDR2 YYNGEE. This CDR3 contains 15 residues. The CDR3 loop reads CASQDGGGRGYGYTF. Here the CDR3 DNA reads TGTGCCAGCCAAGATGGAGGGGGCAGGGGTTATGGCTACACCTTC.

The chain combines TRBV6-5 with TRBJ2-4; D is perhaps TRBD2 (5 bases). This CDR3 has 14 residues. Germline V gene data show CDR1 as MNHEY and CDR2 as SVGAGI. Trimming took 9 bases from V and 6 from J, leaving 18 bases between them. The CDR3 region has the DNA TGTGCCAGTCGGGCCTCTGGGCGGGCAAACATTCAGTACTTC. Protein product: CASRASGRANIQYF.

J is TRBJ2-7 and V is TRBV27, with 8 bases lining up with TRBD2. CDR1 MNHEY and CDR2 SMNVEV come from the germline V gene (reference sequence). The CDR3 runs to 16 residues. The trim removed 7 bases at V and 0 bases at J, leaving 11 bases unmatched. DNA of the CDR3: TGTGCCAGCAAAGATATAGCGGGACCGAGCTCCTACGAGCAGTACTTC. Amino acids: CASKDIAGPSSYEQYF.

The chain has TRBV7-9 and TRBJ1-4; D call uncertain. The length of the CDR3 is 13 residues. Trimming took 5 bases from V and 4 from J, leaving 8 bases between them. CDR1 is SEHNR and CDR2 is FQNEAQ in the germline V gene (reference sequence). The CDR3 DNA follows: TGTGCCAGCAGCATGTCCCTTAATGAAAAACTGTTTTTT. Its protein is CASSMSLNEKLFF. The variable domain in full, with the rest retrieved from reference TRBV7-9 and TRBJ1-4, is DTGVSQNPRHKITKRGQNVTFRCDPISEHNRLYWYRQTLGQGPEFLTYFQNEAQLEKSRLLSDRFSAERPKGSFSTLEIQRTEQGDSAMYLCASSMSLNEKLFFGSGTQLSVL.

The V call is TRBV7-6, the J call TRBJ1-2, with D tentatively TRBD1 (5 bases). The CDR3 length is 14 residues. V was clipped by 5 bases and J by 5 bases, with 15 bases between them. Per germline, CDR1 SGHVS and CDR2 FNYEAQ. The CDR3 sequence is CASSPQAGGYGYTF. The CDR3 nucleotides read TGTGCCAGCAGCCCCCAGGCGGGGGGGTATGGCTACACCTTC.

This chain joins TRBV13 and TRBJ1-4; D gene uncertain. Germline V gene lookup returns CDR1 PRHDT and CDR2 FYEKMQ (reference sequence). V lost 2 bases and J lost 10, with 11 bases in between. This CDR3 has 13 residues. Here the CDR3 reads CASSLRPVPKLFF. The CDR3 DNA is TGTGCCAGCAGCTTAAGACCCGTCCCAAAACTGTTTTTT. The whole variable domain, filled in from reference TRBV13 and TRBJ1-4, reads AAGVIQSPRHLIKEKRETATLKCYPIPRHDTVYWYQQGPGQDPQFLISFYEKMQSDKGSIPDRFSAQQFSDYHSELNMSSLELGDSALYFCASSLRPVPKLFFGSGTQLSVL.

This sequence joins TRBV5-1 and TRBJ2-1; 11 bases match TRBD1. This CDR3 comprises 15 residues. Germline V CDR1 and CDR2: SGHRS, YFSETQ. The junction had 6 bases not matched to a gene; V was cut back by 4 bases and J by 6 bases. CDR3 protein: CASSRWDRGVNEQFF. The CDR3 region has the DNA TGCGCCAGCAGCCGGTGGGACAGGGGGGTCAATGAGCAGTTCTTC.

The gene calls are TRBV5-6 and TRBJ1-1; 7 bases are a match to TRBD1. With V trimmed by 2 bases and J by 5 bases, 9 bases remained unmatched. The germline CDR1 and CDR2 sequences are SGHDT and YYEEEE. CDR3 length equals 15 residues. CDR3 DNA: TGTGCCAGCAGCTTACGACAGGGTTATTTAACTGAAGCTTTCTTT. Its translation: CASSLRQGYLTEAFF. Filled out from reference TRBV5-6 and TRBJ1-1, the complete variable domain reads DAGVTQSPTHLIKTRGQQVTLRCSPKSGHDTVSWYQQALGQGPQFIFQYYEEEERQRGNFPDRFSGHQFPNYSSELNVNALLLGDSALYLCASSLRQGYLTEAFFGQGTRLTVV.

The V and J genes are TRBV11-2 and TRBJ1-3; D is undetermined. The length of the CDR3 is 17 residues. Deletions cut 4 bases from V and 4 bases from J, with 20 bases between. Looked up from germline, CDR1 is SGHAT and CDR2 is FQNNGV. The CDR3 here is CASSSLARGTRGNTIYF. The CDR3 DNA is TGTGCCAGCAGCTCCCTGGCCCGGGGAACGCGGGGAAACACCATATATTTT.

CDR3 nucleotide sequence: TGTGCCAGCTCACCCGGACAGGGAAGCTACAATGAGCAGTTCTTC. Its translation is CASSPGQGSYNEQFF. The V call is TRBV18, the J call TRBJ2-1, with 8 bases matching TRBD1. Germline V gene lookup returns CDR1 KGHSH and CDR2 LQKENI. CDR3 size: 15 residues. V shed 3 bases, J shed 3 bases, and the junction held 4 bases outside the gene matches.